The clone carrying this T cell receptor beta chain has just a few counts. Germline CDR1 reads DFQATT; CDR2 reads SNEGSKA (reference sequence). V lost 6 bases to trimming and J lost 9 bases, with 12 bases between them. The CDR3 loop spans 11 amino acids. The data were obtained in a study of control samples from healthy donors and cancer patients. The method was immunoSEQ multiplex PCR; TCRdb's version includes in-frame clones alone and lacks a portion of them. The table lists 100,000 to 150,000 clones, just under 90% of them singletons. This receptor was obtained from a man aged 30-40 years in good health. The rearrangement uses TRBV20-1 and TRBJ1-3; no definite D call. Sequencing input: blood. CDR3 amino acids: CSAGRAGTIYF. CDR3 sequence (DNA): TGCAGTGCCGGTCGGGCCGGCACCATATATTTT.